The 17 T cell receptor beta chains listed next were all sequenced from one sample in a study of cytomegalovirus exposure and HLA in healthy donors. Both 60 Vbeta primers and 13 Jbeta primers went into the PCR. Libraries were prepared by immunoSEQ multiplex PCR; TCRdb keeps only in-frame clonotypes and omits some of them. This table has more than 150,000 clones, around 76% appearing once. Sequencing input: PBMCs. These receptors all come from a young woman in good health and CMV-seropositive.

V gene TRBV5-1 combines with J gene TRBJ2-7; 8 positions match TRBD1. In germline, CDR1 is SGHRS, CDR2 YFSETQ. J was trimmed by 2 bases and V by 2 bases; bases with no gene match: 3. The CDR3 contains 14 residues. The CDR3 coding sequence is TGCGCCAGCAGCTTCGGACAGGGTCCCTACGAGCAGTACTTC. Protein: CASSFGQGPYEQYF.

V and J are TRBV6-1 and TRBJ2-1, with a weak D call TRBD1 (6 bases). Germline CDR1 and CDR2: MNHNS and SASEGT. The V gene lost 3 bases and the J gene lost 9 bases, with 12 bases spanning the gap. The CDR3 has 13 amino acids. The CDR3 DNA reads TGTGCCAGCAGTGACGAAATCAGGGGTGAGCAGTTCTTC. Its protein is CASSDEIRGEQFF.

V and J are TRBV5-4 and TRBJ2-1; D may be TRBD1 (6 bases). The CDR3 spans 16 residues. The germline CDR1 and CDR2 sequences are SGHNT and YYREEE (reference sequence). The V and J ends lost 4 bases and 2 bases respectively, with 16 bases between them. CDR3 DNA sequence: TGTGCCAGCAGCCCCAAACAGGGTATTCCCTACAATGAGCAGTTCTTC. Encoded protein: CASSPKQGIPYNEQFF.

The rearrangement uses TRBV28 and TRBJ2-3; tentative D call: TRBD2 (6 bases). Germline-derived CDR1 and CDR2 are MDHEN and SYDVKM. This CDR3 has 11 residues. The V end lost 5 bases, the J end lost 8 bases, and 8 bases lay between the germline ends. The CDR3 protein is CASSPGGTQYF. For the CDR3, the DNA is TGTGCCAGCAGTCCCGGGGGTACGCAGTATTTT.

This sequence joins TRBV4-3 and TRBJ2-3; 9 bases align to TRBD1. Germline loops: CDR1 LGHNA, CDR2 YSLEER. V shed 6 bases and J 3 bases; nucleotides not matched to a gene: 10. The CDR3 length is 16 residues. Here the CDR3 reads CASSPTWTGATDTQYF. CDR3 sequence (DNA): TGCGCCAGCAGTCCGACCTGGACAGGGGCGACAGATACGCAGTATTTT.

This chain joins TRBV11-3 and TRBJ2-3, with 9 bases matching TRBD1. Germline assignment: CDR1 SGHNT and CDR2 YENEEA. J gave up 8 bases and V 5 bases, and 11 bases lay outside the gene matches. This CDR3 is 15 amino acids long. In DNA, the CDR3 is TGTGCCAGCAGCCCCGACAGGGGGGCCCGTGCTACGCAGTATTTT. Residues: CASSPDRGARATQYF.

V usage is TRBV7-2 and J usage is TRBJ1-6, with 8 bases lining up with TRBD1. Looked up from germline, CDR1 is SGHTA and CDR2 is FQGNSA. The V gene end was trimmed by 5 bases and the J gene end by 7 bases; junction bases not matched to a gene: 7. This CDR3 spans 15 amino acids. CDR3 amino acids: CASSRGQGENSPLHF. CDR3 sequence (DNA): TGTGCCAGCAGCCGTGGACAGGGCGAGAATTCACCCCTCCACTTT.

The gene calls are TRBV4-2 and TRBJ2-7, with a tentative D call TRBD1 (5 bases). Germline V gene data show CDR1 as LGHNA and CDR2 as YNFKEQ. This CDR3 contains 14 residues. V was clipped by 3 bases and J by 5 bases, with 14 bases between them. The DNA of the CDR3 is TGTGCCAGCAGCCATACCCCCAGGGCGAACGAGCAGTACTTC. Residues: CASSHTPRANEQYF.

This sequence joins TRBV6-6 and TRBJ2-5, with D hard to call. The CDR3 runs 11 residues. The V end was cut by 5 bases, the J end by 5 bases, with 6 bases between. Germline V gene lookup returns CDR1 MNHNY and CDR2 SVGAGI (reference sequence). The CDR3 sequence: CASSGLETQYF. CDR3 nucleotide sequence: TGTGCCAGCAGTGGCTTGGAGACCCAGTACTTC.

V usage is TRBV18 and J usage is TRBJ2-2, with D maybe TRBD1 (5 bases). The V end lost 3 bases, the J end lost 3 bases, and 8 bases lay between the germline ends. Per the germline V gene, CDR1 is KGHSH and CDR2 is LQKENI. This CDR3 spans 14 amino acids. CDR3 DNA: TGTGCCAGCTCACCCCAGGGCCACACCGGGGAGCTGTTTTTT. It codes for CASSPQGHTGELFF.

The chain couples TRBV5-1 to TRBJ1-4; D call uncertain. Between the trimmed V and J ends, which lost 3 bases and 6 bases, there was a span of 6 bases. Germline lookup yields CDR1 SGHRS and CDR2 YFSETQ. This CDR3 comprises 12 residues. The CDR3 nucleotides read TGCGCCAGCAGCTCCTCGGATGAAAAACTGTTTTTT. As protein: CASSSSDEKLFF.

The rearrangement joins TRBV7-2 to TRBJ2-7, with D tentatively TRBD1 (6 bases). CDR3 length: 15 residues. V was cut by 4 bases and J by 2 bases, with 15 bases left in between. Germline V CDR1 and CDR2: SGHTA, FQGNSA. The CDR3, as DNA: TGTGCCAGCAGCTCCCCCAGGGGTCCAACCTACGAGCAGTACTTC. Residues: CASSSPRGPTYEQYF.

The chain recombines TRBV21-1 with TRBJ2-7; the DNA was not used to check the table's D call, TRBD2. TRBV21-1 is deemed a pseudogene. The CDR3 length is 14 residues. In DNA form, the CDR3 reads TGTGCCAGCACTTGGGGGGGGCCAACCTACGAGCAGTACTTC. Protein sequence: CASTWGGPTYEQYF.

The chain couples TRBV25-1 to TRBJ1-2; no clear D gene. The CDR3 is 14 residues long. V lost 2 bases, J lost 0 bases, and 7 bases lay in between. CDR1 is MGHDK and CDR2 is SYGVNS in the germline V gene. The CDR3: CASSEIGANYGYTF. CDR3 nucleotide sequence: TGTGCCAGCAGTGAAATAGGAGCTAACTATGGCTACACCTTC.

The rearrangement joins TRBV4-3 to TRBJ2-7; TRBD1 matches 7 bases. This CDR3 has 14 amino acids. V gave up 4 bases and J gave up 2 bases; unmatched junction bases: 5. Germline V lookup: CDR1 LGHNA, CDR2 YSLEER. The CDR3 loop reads CASSRYRGPYEQYF. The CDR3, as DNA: TGCGCCAGCAGCCGGTACAGGGGCCCCTACGAGCAGTACTTC.

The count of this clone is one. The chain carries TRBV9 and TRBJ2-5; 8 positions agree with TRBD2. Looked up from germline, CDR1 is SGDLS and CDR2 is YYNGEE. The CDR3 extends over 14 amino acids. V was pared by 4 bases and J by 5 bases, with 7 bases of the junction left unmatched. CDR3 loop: CASSRGGLGETQYF. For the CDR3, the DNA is TGTGCCAGCAGCCGGGGGGGCCTGGGGGAGACCCAGTACTTC.

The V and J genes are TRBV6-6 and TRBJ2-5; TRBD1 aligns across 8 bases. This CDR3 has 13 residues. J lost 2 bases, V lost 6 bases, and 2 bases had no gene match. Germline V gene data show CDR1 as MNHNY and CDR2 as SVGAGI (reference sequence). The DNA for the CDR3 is TGTGCCAGCAGAGACAGGGGTCAAGAGACCCAGTACTTC. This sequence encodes CASRDRGQETQYF.